This T cell receptor (beta chain) is drawn from a study of molecular identifiers for immune sequencing clone quantification. Looking at the study overall: Five portions were made in replicates from RNA of approximately 22,000 or 94,000 naive CD8 cells, and four underwent sequencing.

In regard to this clonotype: One junction end disagrees with the germline gene, perhaps due to a read error.

The CDR3 covers 16 residues. Per the germline V gene, CDR1 is SGHVS and CDR2 is FQNEAQ. Sorting selected naive CD8 T cells with a CD8+CD4-CCR7+CD45RA+ phenotype. With listed TCR primers and previously described methods, bulk TCR libraries were prepared. TCRdb reprocessed the PCR reads with MiXCR, giving one entry per CDR3 protein. The data hold under 650,000 distinct CDR3 sequences, with 20% observed a single time. The genes are TRBV7-8 and TRBJ2-1, with 8 bases that match TRBD2. The sample comprised naive CD8+ T cells from blood, with Jurkat cell RNA spiked in. Subset specified: FACS-sorted CD8+CD4-CCR7+CD45RA+ naive T cells. The clonotype was recovered from a human donor in good health. Some libraries in this study had Jurkat cell RNA spiked in. The CDR3 coding sequence is TGTACCAGCAGCTTAAAAAGACTAGCGAATGACAATGAGCAGTTCTTC. This codes for CTSSLKRLANDNEQFF. The whole variable domain, remainder taken from reference TRBV7-8 and TRBJ2-1, is GAGVSQSPRYKVAKRGQDVALRCDPISGHVSLFWYQQALGQGPEFLTYFQNEAQLDKSGLPSDRFFAERPEGSVSTLKIQRTQQEDSAVYLCTSSLKRLANDNEQFFGPGTRLTVL.